The 18 T cell receptor beta chains below come from one sample, sequenced in a study of T cell responses to AZD1222 COVID-19 vaccine. The table came from immunoSEQ multiplex PCR; TCRdb's copy has only in-frame clones and leaves some out. This table holds 170,000 or so clones, about nine tenths found once. This sample comprised peripheral blood, obtained on day 0 of AZD1222 vaccination. The receptors come from an adult in good health.

The chain combines TRBV9 with TRBJ1-6; possibly TRBD1 for D (5 bases). The length of the CDR3 is 13 residues. V was shortened by 3 bases and J by 7 bases, with 8 bases between the two germline ends. In germline, CDR1 is SGDLS, CDR2 YYNGEE. This CDR3 is CASSEGPNSPLHF. The DNA of the CDR3 is TGTGCCAGCAGCGAGGGGCCCAATTCACCCCTCCACTTT. The whole variable domain, remainder taken from reference TRBV9 and TRBJ1-6, is DSGVTQTPKHLITATGQRVTLRCSPRSGDLSVYWYQQSLDQGLQFLIQYYNGEERAKGNILERFSAQQFPDLHSELNLSSLELGDSALYFCASSEGPNSPLHFGNGTRLTVT.

This clone came up a few times. The V call is TRBV2, the J call TRBJ1-2; D is ambiguous. CDR3 size: 16 residues. The germline CDR1 and CDR2 sequences are SNHLY and FYNNEI. V was clipped by 6 bases and J by 4 bases, with 21 bases between them. CDR3 DNA: TGTGCCAGCAGACGCCGTTTCTTGGGCACTAGCTATGGCTACACCTTC. This translates into CASRRRFLGTSYGYTF.

The chain carries TRBV2 and TRBJ2-3; no reliable D call. Germline CDR1 SNHLY, CDR2 FYNNEI. This CDR3 comprises 13 residues. Trimming stripped 7 bases from V and 1 base from J, with 9 bases between. In nucleotides, the CDR3 is TGTGCCAGCATCGCCCGGGGCACAGATACGCAGTATTTT. It specifies CASIARGTDTQYF. The entire variable domain, with the rest obtained from reference TRBV2 and TRBJ2-3, is as follows: EPEVTQTPSHQVTQMGQEVILRCVPISNHLYFYWYRQILGQKVEFLVSFYNNEISEKSEIFDDQFSVERPDGSNFTLKIRSTKLEDSAMYFCASIARGTDTQYFGPGTRLTVL.

The chain employs TRBV6-5 and TRBJ2-1, with a possible D match to TRBD2 (5 bases). CDR1 is MNHEY, CDR2 SVGAGI, per germline. The CDR3 runs 13 residues. Trimming took off 3 bases at V and 5 bases at J, with 8 bases between the two ends. CDR3: CASSYGLNNEQFF. CDR3 DNA: TGTGCCAGCAGTTATGGACTGAACAATGAGCAGTTCTTC.

The chain joins TRBV7-6 to TRBJ2-2; the D gene is possibly TRBD1 (5 bases). CDR3 length equals 15 residues. V was clipped by 4 bases and J by 6 bases, with 15 bases between them. Germline V gene lookup returns CDR1 SGHVS and CDR2 FNYEAQ. The CDR3 loop reads CASSSVGQGAGELFF. CDR3 nucleotides: TGTGCCAGCAGCTCCGTGGGCCAGGGCGCCGGGGAGCTGTTTTTT.

This chain links TRBV11-2 with TRBJ2-1, with 10 bases lining up with TRBD2. The CDR3 consists of 14 residues. Germline values: CDR1 SGHAT, CDR2 FQNNGV. V was clipped by 7 bases and J by 5 bases; unmatched bases: 5. CDR3 nucleotide sequence: TGTGCCAGCACCCTTAGCGGGGGGAACAATGAGCAGTTCTTC. Protein product: CASTLSGGNNEQFF.

The chain combines TRBV7-8 with TRBJ1-1; D is uncertain. The CDR3 contains 14 residues. CDR1 is SGHVS, CDR2 FQNEAQ, per germline. The V end was cut by 1 base, the J end by 1 base, with 7 bases between. DNA of the CDR3: TGTGCCAGCAGCTTAGTCGGGGAGAACACTGAAGCTTTCTTT. It yields the protein CASSLVGENTEAFF.

CDR3 residues: CASSAYQLADYNSPLHF. The DNA for the CDR3 is TGTGCCAGCAGTGCGTACCAGCTAGCCGACTATAATTCACCCCTCCACTTT. This rearrangement joins TRBV6-1 to TRBJ1-6; the D is unclear. CDR3 length: 17 amino acids. V lost 4 bases to trimming and J lost 3 bases, with 16 bases between them. CDR1 and CDR2 from the germline V gene are MNHNS and SASEGT.

CDR3 loop: CASSLVVGPQETQYF. As DNA, the CDR3 is TGTGCCAGCAGCTTAGTGGTTGGGCCCCAAGAGACCCAGTACTTC. The chain has TRBV7-6 and TRBJ2-5; no clear D. The V gene's germline CDR1 is SGHVS and CDR2 FNYEAQ. The CDR3 is made up of 15 amino acids. Deletions cut 1 base from V and 1 base from J, with 10 bases between.

The rearrangement links TRBV6-5 to TRBJ2-2; TRBD1 might be the D (6 bases). The CDR3 is 13 amino acids. V was shortened by 10 bases and J by 1 base, with 10 bases between the two germline ends. Germline-derived CDR1 and CDR2 are MNHEY and SVGAGI. The CDR3 reads CATRGQNTGELFF. CDR3 nucleotides: TGTGCCACCCGGGGACAGAACACCGGGGAGCTGTTTTTT.

Worth noting for this clone: Other DNA sequences in this sample translate to the same CDR3. The chain has TRBV5-4 and TRBJ1-2; D is ambiguous. Germline CDR1 reads SGHNT; CDR2 reads YYREEE (reference sequence). The length of the CDR3 is 13 residues. The V and J ends lost 2 bases and 5 bases respectively, with 10 bases between them. CDR3 bases: TGTGCCAGCAGCTTCACGGCCGGATATGGCTACACCTTC. Protein product: CASSFTAGYGYTF. The complete variable domain, with remaining parts taken from reference TRBV5-4 and TRBJ1-2, reads ETGVTQSPTHLIKTRGQQVTLRCSSQSGHNTVSWYQQALGQGPQFIFQYYREEENGRGNFPPRFSGLQFPNYSSELNVNALELDDSALYLCASSFTAGYGYTFGSGTRLTVV.

The chain is built from TRBV6-5 and TRBJ1-2, with D perhaps matching TRBD1 (5 bases). CDR1 is MNHEY and CDR2 is SVGAGI in the germline V gene. V shed 3 bases and J shed 5 bases, with 13 bases lying between them. CDR3 length equals 14 residues. The CDR3 reads CASSYSGPGYGYTF. In DNA, the CDR3 is TGTGCCAGCAGTTATTCAGGGCCGGGGTATGGCTACACCTTC.

The chain is built from TRBV6-5 and TRBJ2-5; D tentatively fits TRBD1 or TRBD2 (5 bases each). V was shortened by 4 bases and J by 5 bases, with 17 bases between the two germline ends. CDR1 MNHEY and CDR2 SVGAGI come from the germline V gene. The CDR3 spans 15 residues. The CDR3 DNA follows: TGTGCCAGCAGTTTGCGGGCAGGGATGACGGAGACCCAGTACTTC. It is translated as CASSLRAGMTETQYF.

The chain couples TRBV14 to TRBJ2-5; 8 bases align to TRBD2. V lost 2 bases to trimming and J lost 2 bases; unmatched junction nucleotides: 4. There are 15 residues in the CDR3. CDR1 and CDR2 from the germline V gene are SGHDN and FVKESK. The CDR3 region is CASSQQRGNQETQYF. DNA for the CDR3: TGTGCCAGCAGCCAACAGCGGGGGAATCAAGAGACCCAGTACTTC. Together with reference TRBV14 and TRBJ2-5, the CDR3 gives the full variable domain: EAGVTQFPSHSVIEKGQTVTLRCDPISGHDNLYWYRRVMGKEIKFLLHFVKESKQDESGMPNNRFLAERTGGTYSTLKVQPAELEDSGVYFCASSQQRGNQETQYFGPGTRLLVL.

The rearrangement uses TRBV5-1 and TRBJ2-5, with D unclear. Trimming pared 0 bases from V and 2 bases from J, leaving 17 bases between. This CDR3 has 17 amino acids. Germline values: CDR1 SGHRS, CDR2 YFSETQ. This chain's CDR3 is CASSLASNSDFQETQYF. The CDR3 bases are TGCGCCAGCAGCTTGGCATCGAACAGCGACTTTCAAGAGACCCAGTACTTC.

The chain employs TRBV20-1 and TRBJ2-3; D remains unclear. The ends were cut back, 3 bases at V and 5 bases at J, with 6 bases in the middle. This CDR3 comprises 11 residues. Per germline, CDR1 DFQATT and CDR2 SNEGSKA (reference sequence). CDR3 nucleotides: TGCAGTGCTAGGCGCCTAGATACGCAGTATTTT. It encodes CSARRLDTQYF.

This rearrangement joins TRBV6-5 to TRBJ1-2, with 9 positions matching TRBD1. The V segment lost 6 bases and the J segment 7 bases; nucleotides outside the gene matches: 9. The CDR3 sequence is 14 residues long. Per germline, CDR1 MNHEY and CDR2 SVGAGI. The DNA for the CDR3 is TGTGCCAGCAGCGACCGGGACAGGGATGTTGGCTACACCTTC. Its translation is CASSDRDRDVGYTF.

This chain connects TRBV19 to TRBJ1-1, with 8 bases identical to TRBD1. The CDR3 consists of 13 residues. The V gene end was trimmed by 5 bases and the J gene end by 6 bases; junction bases not matched to a gene: 5. The germline gives CDR1 LNHDA, CDR2 SQIVND (reference sequence). The CDR3 is CASSAQGGAEAFF. The CDR3 coding sequence is TGTGCCAGTAGTGCACAGGGGGGTGCTGAAGCTTTCTTT.